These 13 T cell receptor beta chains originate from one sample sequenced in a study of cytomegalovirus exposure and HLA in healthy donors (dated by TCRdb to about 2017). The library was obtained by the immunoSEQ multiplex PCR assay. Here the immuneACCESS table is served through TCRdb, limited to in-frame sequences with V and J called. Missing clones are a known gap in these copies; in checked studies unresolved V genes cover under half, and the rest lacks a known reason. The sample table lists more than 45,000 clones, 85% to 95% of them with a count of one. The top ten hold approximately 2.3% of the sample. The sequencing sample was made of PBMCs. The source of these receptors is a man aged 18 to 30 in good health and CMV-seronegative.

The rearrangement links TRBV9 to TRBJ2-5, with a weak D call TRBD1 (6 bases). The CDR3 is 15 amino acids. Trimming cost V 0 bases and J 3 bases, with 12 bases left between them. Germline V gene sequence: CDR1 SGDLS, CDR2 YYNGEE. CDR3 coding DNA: TGTGCCAGCAGCGTAGGTACAGGGCCGAAAGAGACCCAGTACTTC. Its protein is CASSVGTGPKETQYF. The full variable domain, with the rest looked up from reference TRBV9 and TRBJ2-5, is DSGVTQTPKHLITATGQRVTLRCSPRSGDLSVYWYQQSLDQGLQFLIQYYNGEERAKGNILERFSAQQFPDLHSELNLSSLELGDSALYFCASSVGTGPKETQYFGPGTRLLVL.

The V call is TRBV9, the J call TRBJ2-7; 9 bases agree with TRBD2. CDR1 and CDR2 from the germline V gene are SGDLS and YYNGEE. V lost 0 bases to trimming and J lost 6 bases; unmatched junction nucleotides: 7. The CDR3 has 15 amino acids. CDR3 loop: CASSVGLAGIGEQYF. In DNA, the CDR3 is TGTGCCAGCAGCGTAGGTCTAGCGGGAATAGGCGAGCAGTACTTC.

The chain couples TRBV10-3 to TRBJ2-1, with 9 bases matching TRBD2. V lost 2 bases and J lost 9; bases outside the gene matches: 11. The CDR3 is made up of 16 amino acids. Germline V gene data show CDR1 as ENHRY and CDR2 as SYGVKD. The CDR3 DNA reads TGTGCCATCAGTGAGCGGCGGGAGGGCCTTGTGGGTGAGCAGTTCTTC. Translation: CAISERREGLVGEQFF.

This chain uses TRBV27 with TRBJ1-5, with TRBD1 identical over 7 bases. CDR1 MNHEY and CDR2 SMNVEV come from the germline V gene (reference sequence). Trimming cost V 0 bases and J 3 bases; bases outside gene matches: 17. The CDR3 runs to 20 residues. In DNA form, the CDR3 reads TGTGCCAGCAGTTTATCCCCCATACAGAACCGGGACAGTCTCAATCAGCCCCAGCATTTT. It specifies CASSLSPIQNRDSLNQPQHF.

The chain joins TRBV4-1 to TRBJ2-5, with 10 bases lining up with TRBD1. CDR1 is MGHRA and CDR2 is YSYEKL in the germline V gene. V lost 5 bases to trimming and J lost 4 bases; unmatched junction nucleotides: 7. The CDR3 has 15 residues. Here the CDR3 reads CASSVGQGDRETQYF. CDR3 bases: TGCGCCAGCAGCGTCGGACAGGGGGACCGAGAGACCCAGTACTTC.

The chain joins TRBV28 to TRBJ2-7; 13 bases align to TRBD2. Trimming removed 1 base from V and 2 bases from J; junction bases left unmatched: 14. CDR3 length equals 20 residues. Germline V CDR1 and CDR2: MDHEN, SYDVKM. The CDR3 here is CASSLFIGGGGLAGTYEQYF. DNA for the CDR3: TGTGCCAGCAGTTTATTCATCGGGGGTGGGGGACTAGCGGGAACCTACGAGCAGTACTTC.

The CDR3 reads CASGPSGSQDTQYF. The CDR3 nucleotides read TGTGCTAGTGGCCCGAGCGGGAGCCAGGATACGCAGTATTTT. The rearrangement joins TRBV12-5 to TRBJ2-3; 8 nucleotides match TRBD2. Trimming cost V 6 bases and J 6 bases; bases outside gene matches: 8. The CDR3 is 14 amino acids. Looked up from germline, CDR1 is LGHNT and CDR2 is FRNRAP.

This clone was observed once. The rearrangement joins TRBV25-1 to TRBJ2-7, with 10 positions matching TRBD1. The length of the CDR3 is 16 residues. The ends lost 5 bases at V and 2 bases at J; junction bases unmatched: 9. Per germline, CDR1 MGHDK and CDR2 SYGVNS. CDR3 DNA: TGTGCCAGCAGTAGTTACTCCGGGACAGGGGCCTACGAGCAGTACTTC. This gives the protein CASSSYSGTGAYEQYF.

In nucleotides, the CDR3 is TGCAGCGCCCGCGGACTAGGAGACGAGCAGTACTTC. This gives the protein CSARGLGDEQYF. V and J are TRBV29-1 and TRBJ2-7; TRBD2 matches at 7 bases. Germline-derived CDR1 and CDR2 are SQVTM and ANQGSEA. V dropped 7 bases and J dropped 5; count of bases not matched to a gene: 8. The CDR3 runs to 12 residues.

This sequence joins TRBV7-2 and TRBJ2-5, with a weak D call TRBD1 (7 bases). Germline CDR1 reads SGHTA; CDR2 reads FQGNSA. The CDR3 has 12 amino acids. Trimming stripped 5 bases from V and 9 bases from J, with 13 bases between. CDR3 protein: CASSPDREAQYF. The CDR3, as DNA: TGTGCCAGCAGCCCTGACAGGGAGGCCCAGTACTTC.

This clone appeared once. This CDR3 is CSVFRGEDTQYF. CDR3 sequence (DNA): TGCAGCGTCTTCAGGGGGGAAGATACGCAGTATTTT. This sequence joins TRBV29-1 and TRBJ2-3; a possible D gene is TRBD1 (7 bases). With 6 bases removed from V and 5 bases from J, the gap between germline ends came to 12 bases. Germline CDR1 reads SQVTM; CDR2 reads ANQGSEA. The CDR3 sequence is 12 residues long.

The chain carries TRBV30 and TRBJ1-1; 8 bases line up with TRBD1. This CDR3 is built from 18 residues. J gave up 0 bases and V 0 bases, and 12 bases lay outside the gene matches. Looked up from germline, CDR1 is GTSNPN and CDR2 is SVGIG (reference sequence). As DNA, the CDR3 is TGTGCCTGGAGTGTCCCGAAGGGGGACAGGCTAATGAACACTGAAGCTTTCTTT. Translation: CAWSVPKGDRLMNTEAFF.

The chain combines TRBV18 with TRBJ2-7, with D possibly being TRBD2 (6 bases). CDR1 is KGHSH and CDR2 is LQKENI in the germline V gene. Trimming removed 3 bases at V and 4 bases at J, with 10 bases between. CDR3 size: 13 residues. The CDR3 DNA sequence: TGTGCCAGCTCACCCGGACTACCGTACGAGCAGTACTTC. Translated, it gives CASSPGLPYEQYF.